This TCR beta chain was documented in a study of blood T cell repertoires in COVID-19. The overall study: The United States, Italy and Spain supplied acute and convalescent COVID-19 samples. The cDNA or gDNA used as material had been derived from T cells, B-cell-depleted T cells, or PBMCs.

Original data processing: Researchers report that nucleated cell counts were estimated from reference gene primer amplification. Clones were sequenced by immunoSEQ multiplex PCR, and TCRdb holds only the in-frame ones, with some missing. Clone size and the V and J calls come from that table; the DNA yielded D and trimming. In the table there are some 160,000 clones, roughly 90% of which are singletons. The V end was cut by 4 bases, the J end by 4 bases, with 10 bases between. The CDR3 loop spans 13 amino acids. Germline CDR1 and CDR2: SNHLY and FYNNEI. The V gene is TRBV2, the J gene TRBJ2-5; TRBD2 is a possible D gene (6 bases). The sequence was collected from a man aged 55 to 70 with acute or convalescent COVID-19. The sequencing sample was made of peripheral blood. In nucleotides, the CDR3 is TGTGCCAGCAGTGTGGGGGGTATAGAGACCCAGTACTTC. This encodes CASSVGGIETQYF.